Listed below are T cell receptor beta chains from one sample, sequenced in a study of neurological immune-mediated disorders. TCRdb re-derived calls from the 5' RACE reads in MiXCR, one entry per CDR3 protein. The top ten hold about 10% of the sample, which has about 59,000 distinct CDR3 sequences, 10% to 15% seen once. Material: PBMCs. Receptor source: a woman aged 55-69 years with HTLV-1-associated myelopathy (HAM/TSP). The CDR3 runs from the conserved cysteine through the conserved F or W. A D gene is named only where the DNA matches it firmly. Expanded clones get a size class; other rows say once, few or many, or leave the size out.

CDR3nt,CDR3aa,j_gene,d_gene,v_gene,abundance
TGTGCCATCAGTGAGACCGCGGACAGGGAGAGCACAGATACGCAGTATTTT,CAISETADRESTDTQYF,TRBJ2-3,TRBD1,TRBV10-3,once
TGTGCCATCAGTAGACAGGGCCAAACCGGGGAGCTGTTTTTT,CAISRQGQTGELFF,TRBJ2-2,TRBD1,TRBV10-3,NA
TGCAGTGCTCCAACCGGGCCGAGTGGCCCCCAGCATTTT,CSAPTGPSGPQHF,TRBJ1-5,NA,TRBV20-1,many
TGTGCCAGCAGGCGCGCCGACAGGGGGCATTCACCCCTCCACTTT,CASRRADRGHSPLHF,TRBJ1-6,TRBD1,TRBV6-5,many
TGTGCCAGCAGTCCCGAAGCGCGGGAGGTTGGCACAGATACGCAGTATTTT,CASSPEAREVGTDTQYF,TRBJ2-3,TRBD2,TRBV7-9,few
TGCGCCAGCAGCTTGAGTGATGGGACTAACCCTTACAATGAGCAGTTCTTC,CASSLSDGTNPYNEQFF,TRBJ2-1,TRBD2,TRBV5-1,many
TGCAGTGCTATCCACAGGGAGCGGACCTACAATGAGCAGTTCTTC,CSAIHRERTYNEQFF,TRBJ2-1,NA,TRBV20-1,NA
TGTGCCAGCAGTTCCCGACTAGCGGCCAACACCGGGGAGCTGTTTTTT,CASSSRLAANTGELFF,TRBJ2-2,TRBD2,TRBV12-3/TRBV12-4,many
TGTGCCAGCAGGGACCGAAAGACAGGCAGGAACACTGAAGCTTTCTTT,CASRDRKTGRNTEAFF,TRBJ1-1,NA,TRBV3-1,many
TGCGCCAGCAGCTTGGGAGGAACCCAAGAGACCCAGTACTTC,CASSLGGTQETQYF,TRBJ2-5,NA,TRBV5-1,many
TGCAGCGTTGAGGGGGGCTACCACACTGAAGCTTTCTTT,CSVEGGYHTEAFF,TRBJ1-1,NA,TRBV29-1,many
TGTGCCAGCAGCTTAGCGTCTCAGGGGGCCTCCTACGAGCAGTACTTC,CASSLASQGASYEQYF,TRBJ2-7,TRBD1,TRBV7-2,few
TGCGCCAGCAGCCCGGGGACTAGTCGGATGAAGTTCTTC,CASSPGTSRMKFF,TRBJ2-1,TRBD2,TRBV5-1,many
TGTGCCAGCAGCTTGGCCGGAGGGGAGTTGGCCGATACGCAGTATTTT,CASSLAGGELADTQYF,TRBJ2-3,NA,TRBV5-6,many
TGTGCCAGCAGTTTGGGAGGTAACCAAGAGACCCAGTACTTC,CASSLGGNQETQYF,TRBJ2-5,NA,TRBV27,many
TGTGCCAGCAGCGTAGGATCGGGGTGGGGACTAGGCGCCACAGATACGCAGTATTTT,CASSVGSGWGLGATDTQYF,TRBJ2-3,TRBD2,TRBV9,many